This entry describes one T cell receptor (beta chain). The protocol was immunoSEQ multiplex PCR, while the TCRdb copy is restricted to in-frame clones and leaves out a portion. The profile shows around 190,000 clones, approximately 78% of them singletons. The data were taken from a study of blood T cell repertoires in COVID-19. Sequenced material: PBMCs or T cells enriched from blood (not recorded which). The receptor was derived from a man aged 40-50 years who had recovered from COVID-19.

CDR3 in amino acids: CASSSLGGATEAFF. The CDR3 nucleotides read TGTGCCAGCAGCTCCCTCGGGGGGGCCACTGAAGCTTTCTTT. V gene TRBV7-3 combines with J gene TRBJ1-1; D possibly corresponds to TRBD1 (6 bases). Trimming shortened V by 4 bases and J by 4 bases, and 13 bases separated the two germline ends. From germline, CDR1 is SGHTA and CDR2 FQGTGA. The CDR3 length is 14 residues.